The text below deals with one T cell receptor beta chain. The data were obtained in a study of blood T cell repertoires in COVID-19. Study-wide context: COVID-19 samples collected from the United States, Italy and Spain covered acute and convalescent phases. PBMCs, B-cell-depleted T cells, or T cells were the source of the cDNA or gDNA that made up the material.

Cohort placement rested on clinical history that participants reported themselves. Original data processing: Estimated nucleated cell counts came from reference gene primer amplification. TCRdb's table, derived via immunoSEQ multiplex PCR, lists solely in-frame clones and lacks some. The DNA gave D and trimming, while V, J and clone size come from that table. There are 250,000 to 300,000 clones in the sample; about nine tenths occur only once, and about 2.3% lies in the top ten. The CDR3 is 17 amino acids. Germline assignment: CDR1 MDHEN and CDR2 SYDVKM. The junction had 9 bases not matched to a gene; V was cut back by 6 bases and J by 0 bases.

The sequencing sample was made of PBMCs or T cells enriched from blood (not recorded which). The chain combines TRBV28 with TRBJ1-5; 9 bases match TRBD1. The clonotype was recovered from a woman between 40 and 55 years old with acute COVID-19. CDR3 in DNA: TGTGCCAGCAGAAACACAGGGGGCTTCTATAGCAATCAGCCCCAGCATTTT. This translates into CASRNTGGFYSNQPQHF.